This TCR beta chain was identified in a study of blood T cell repertoires in COVID-19. Study-wide background: Researchers got acute and convalescent COVID-19 samples from the United States, Italy and Spain.

Trimming removed 3 bases at V and 6 bases at J, with 3 bases between. CDR1 is DFQATT, CDR2 SNEGSKA, per germline (reference sequence). The CDR3 loop spans 10 amino acids. In the source study's methods: Reference gene primer amplification yielded estimated nucleated cell counts. Only in-frame clones appear in the TCRdb table, and some are missing; sequencing was by immunoSEQ multiplex PCR. V and J calls and clone size are copied from that table; D and trimming were computed from the DNA. This table holds some 260,000 clones, approximately 89% found once. Comment on this clone: The identical CDR3 is also encoded by other nucleotide sequences in the sample.

The receptor comes from a woman aged 25 to 39 with COVID-19, enrolled during active disease. Specimen: peripheral blood. V and J are TRBV20-1 and TRBJ2-1; D unclear. The CDR3 DNA sequence: TGCAGTGCTAGCCGCAATGAGCAGTTCTTC. This encodes CSASRNEQFF.